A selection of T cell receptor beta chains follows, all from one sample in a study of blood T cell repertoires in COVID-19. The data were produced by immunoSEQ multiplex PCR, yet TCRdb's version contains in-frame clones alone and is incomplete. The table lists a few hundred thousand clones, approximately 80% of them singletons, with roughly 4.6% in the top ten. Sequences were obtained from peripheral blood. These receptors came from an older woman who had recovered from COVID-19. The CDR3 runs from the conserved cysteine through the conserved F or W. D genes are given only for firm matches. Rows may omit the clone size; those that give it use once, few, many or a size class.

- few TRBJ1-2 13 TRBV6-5 CASALTVTNGYTF TGTGCCAGCGCCCTGACAGTCACCAATGGCTACACCTTC
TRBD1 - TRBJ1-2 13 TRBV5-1 CASSWGQAIGYTF TGCGCCAGCAGCTGGGGACAGGCCATCGGCTACACCTTC
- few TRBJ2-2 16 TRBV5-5 CASSTWPRGNTGELFF TGTGCCAGCAGCACCTGGCCCAGGGGGAACACCGGGGAGCTGTTTTTT
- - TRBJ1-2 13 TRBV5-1 CASTPGVGYGYTF TGCGCCAGCACCCCCGGAGTGGGCTATGGCTACACCTTC
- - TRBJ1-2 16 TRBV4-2 CASSQDWQRASYGYTF TGTGCCAGCAGCCAAGATTGGCAGCGAGCCTCCTATGGCTACACCTTC
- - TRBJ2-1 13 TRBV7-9 CASRGDWGNEQFF TGTGCCAGCAGAGGGGACTGGGGGAATGAGCAGTTCTTC
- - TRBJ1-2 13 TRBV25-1 CASSERDFYGYTF TGTGCCAGCAGTGAAAGGGACTTCTATGGCTACACCTTC
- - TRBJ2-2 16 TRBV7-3 CASSLNARGNTGELFF TGTGCCAGCAGCTTAAATGCCAGGGGAAACACCGGGGAGCTGTTTTTT
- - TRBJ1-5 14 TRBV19 CASSRDSAYQPQHF TGTGCCAGTAGTCGGGATTCCGCGTATCAGCCCCAGCATTTT
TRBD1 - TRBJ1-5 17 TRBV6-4 CATDRDRDLYSNQPQHF TGTGCCACGGACCGGGACAGGGACCTCTATAGCAATCAGCCCCAGCATTTT
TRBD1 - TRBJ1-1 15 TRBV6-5 CASSYGTGGGTEAFF TGTGCCAGCAGTTACGGGACAGGGGGGGGTACTGAAGCTTTCTTT
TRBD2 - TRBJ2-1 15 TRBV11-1 CASSPSGSSYNEQFF TGTGCCAGCAGCCCTAGCGGCTCCTCCTACAATGAGCAGTTCTTC
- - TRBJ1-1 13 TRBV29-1 CSVFYSRNTEAFF TGCAGCGTCTTTTACAGCCGGAACACTGAAGCTTTCTTT
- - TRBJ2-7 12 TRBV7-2 CASSLTAYEQYF TGTGCCAGCAGTTTGACAGCCTACGAGCAGTACTTC
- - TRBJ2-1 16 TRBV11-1 CASSLLTNPPENEQFF TGTGCCAGCAGCTTATTGACTAACCCCCCGGAGAATGAGCAGTTCTTC
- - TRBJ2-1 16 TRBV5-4 CASKTRQKSSYNEQFF TGTGCCAGCAAGACCAGGCAGAAGAGCTCCTACAATGAGCAGTTCTTC
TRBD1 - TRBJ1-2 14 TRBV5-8 CASSHGQGFYGYTF TGTGCCAGCAGCCATGGACAGGGATTCTATGGCTACACCTTC
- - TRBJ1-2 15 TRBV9 CASSVGLSPNYGYTF TGTGCCAGCAGCGTGGGACTGAGCCCAAACTATGGCTACACCTTC
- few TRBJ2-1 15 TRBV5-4 CASRADSEPYNEQFF TGTGCCAGCAGAGCGGACAGTGAACCTTACAATGAGCAGTTCTTC
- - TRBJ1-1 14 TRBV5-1 CASSLDRPDTEAFF TGCGCCAGCAGCTTGGACAGGCCCGACACTGAAGCTTTCTTT
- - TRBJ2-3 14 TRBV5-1 CASSLPGSTDTQYF TGCGCCAGCAGCTTGCCAGGGAGCACAGATACGCAGTATTTT
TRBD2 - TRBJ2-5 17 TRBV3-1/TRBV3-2 CASSPTSKRGGRETQYF TGTGCCAGCAGCCCTACCTCCAAGCGGGGGGGCCGGGAGACCCAGTACTTC
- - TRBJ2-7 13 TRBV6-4 CASSDSREYEQYF TGTGCCAGCAGTGACTCGAGGGAGTACGAGCAGTACTTC
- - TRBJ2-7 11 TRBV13 CASSQGREQYF TGTGCCAGCAGCCAGGGAAGGGAGCAGTACTTC
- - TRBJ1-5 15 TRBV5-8 CASSRETGRNQPQHF TGTGCCAGCAGCAGGGAGACTGGCCGCAATCAGCCCCAGCATTTT
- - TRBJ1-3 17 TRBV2 CASNTVGRGYSGNTIYF TGTGCCAGCAATACCGTTGGCCGCGGCTACTCTGGAAACACCATATATTTT
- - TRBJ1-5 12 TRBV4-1 CASSFPDQPQHF TGCGCCAGCAGCTTCCCAGATCAGCCCCAGCATTTT
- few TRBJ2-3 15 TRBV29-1 CSVSLWGGATDTQYF TGCAGCGTTTCCCTGTGGGGCGGAGCGACAGATACGCAGTATTTT
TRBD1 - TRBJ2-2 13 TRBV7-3 CASSSNRGRELFF TGTGCCAGCAGCTCCAACAGGGGCAGGGAGCTGTTTTTT
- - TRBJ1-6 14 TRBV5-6 CASSQGFWGSPLHF TGTGCCAGCAGCCAGGGGTTTTGGGGTTCACCCCTCCACTTT
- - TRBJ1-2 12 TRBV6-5 CASSPVNYGYTF TGTGCCAGCAGTCCAGTTAACTATGGCTACACCTTC
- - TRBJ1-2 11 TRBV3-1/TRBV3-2 CASSLNYGYTF TGTGCCAGCAGCCTAAACTATGGCTACACCTTC
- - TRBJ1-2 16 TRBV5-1 CASSLIQSSGFAGYTF TGCGCCAGCAGCTTGATACAGAGTTCCGGATTCGCGGGCTACACCTTC
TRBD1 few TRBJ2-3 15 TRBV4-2 CASSQFRRQGLTQYF TGTGCCAGCAGCCAATTTCGTAGACAGGGTTTAACGCAGTATTTT
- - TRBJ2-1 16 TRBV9 CASSGQGGASYNEQFF TGTGCCAGCAGCGGCCAAGGCGGCGCCTCCTACAATGAGCAGTTCTTC
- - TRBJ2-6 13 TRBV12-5 CASGSSGANVLTF TGTGCTAGTGGTTCTTCTGGGGCCAACGTCCTGACTTTC
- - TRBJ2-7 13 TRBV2 CASSVFQSYEQYF TGTGCCAGCAGTGTGTTCCAGTCCTACGAGCAGTACTTC
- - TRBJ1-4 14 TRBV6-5 CASSYSRRVEKLFF TGTGCCAGCAGTTACTCGAGGAGGGTGGAAAAACTGTTTTTT
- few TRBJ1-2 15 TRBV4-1 CASSQDGDSDYGYTF TGCGCCAGCAGCCAAGATGGCGACAGCGACTATGGCTACACCTTC
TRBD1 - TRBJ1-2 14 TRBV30 CAWAPDRGGLGYTF TGTGCCTGGGCCCCGGACAGGGGAGGACTTGGCTACACCTTC
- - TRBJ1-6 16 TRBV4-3 CASSQTLGRFMGPLHF TGCGCCAGCAGCCAAACGTTGGGGCGATTCATGGGTCCCCTCCACTTT
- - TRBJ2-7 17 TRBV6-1 CASSAPGLLTGAYEQYF TGTGCCAGCAGTGCCCCGGGACTCTTGACTGGGGCCTACGAGCAGTACTTC
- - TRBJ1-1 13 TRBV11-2 CASSSSLNTEAFF TGTGCCAGCAGCTCGTCACTTAACACTGAAGCTTTCTTT
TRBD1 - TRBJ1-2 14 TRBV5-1 CASSLSGGRGGYTF TGCGCCAGCAGCTTATCAGGGGGCCGAGGTGGCTACACCTTC
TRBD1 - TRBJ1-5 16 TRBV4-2 CASSQVGTGTDQPQHF TGTGCCAGCAGCCAGGTAGGGACAGGGACGGACCAGCCCCAGCATTTT
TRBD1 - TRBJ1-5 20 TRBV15 CATSRDPQGAFEYSNQPQHF TGTGCCACCAGCAGAGATCCCCAGGGGGCCTTCGAATATAGCAATCAGCCCCAGCATTTT
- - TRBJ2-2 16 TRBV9 CASSVAGGANTGELFF TGTGCCAGCAGCGTAGCTGGGGGGGCTAACACCGGGGAGCTGTTTTTT
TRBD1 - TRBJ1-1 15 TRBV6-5 CASSYSGQQHTEAFF TGTGCCAGCAGTTATTCGGGACAGCAGCACACTGAAGCTTTCTTT
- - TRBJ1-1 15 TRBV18 CASSPLTGYDTEAFF TGTGCCAGCTCACCACTAACAGGGTATGACACTGAAGCTTTCTTT
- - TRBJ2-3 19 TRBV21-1 CASSKQGTGNEDLTDTQYF TGTGCCAGCAGCAAACAGGGGACAGGGAATGAGGATCTCACAGATACGCAGTATTTT
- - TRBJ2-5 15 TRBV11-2 CASSLAAGSQETQYF TGTGCCAGCAGCTTAGCGGCAGGTAGCCAAGAGACCCAGTACTTC
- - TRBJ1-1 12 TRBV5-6 CASSFRITEAFF TGTGCCAGCAGCTTCAGGATAACTGAAGCTTTCTTT
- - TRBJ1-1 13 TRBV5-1 CASSLTVNTEAFF TGCGCCAGCAGCTTGACGGTGAACACTGAAGCTTTCTTT
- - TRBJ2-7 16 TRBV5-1 CASSLGAGLLNHEQYF TGCGCCAGCAGCTTGGGGGCAGGGCTTTTAAACCACGAGCAGTACTTC
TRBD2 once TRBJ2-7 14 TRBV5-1 CASSLELAGVEQYF TGCGCCAGCAGCTTGGAACTAGCGGGCGTCGAGCAGTACTTC